This TCR beta chain was identified during a study of blood T cell repertoires in COVID-19. This clone was seen only a few times. V lost 2 bases and J 0 bases, leaving 4 bases between the germline ends. Looked up from germline, CDR1 is MNHEY and CDR2 is SVGAGI. CDR3 length equals 13 residues. Some clones are missing from TCRdb's copy, which holds only in-frame ones; the method was immunoSEQ multiplex PCR. Of about 96,000 clones listed, over 85% were seen once; the top ten hold roughly 4.2%. The sequence was obtained from a human donor with COVID-19, enrolled during active disease. The donor label of this sample is uncertain. The gene calls are TRBV6-5 and TRBJ1-1, with unresolved D. The sequenced sample consisted of peripheral blood. In DNA form, the CDR3 reads TGTGCCAGCAGTTACCAGGTGAACACTGAAGCTTTCTTT. Amino acids: CASSYQVNTEAFF.